The rows below give T cell receptor beta chains drawn from one sample of a study of regulatory T cells in long-lasting Graves disease. TCRdb recomputed calls from the multiplex PCR reads with MiXCR, one row per CDR3 protein. The repertoire holds some 330,000 distinct CDR3 sequences, 12% seen once, with 18% in the top ten. These same records also appear under a second study, on T cells in Graves' hyperthyroidism and ophthalmopathy.

The material was peripheral blood mononuclear cells (PBMCs), obtained at new diagnosis, from a patient treated with antithyroid drugs. All receptors derive from a woman between 18 and 30 years old with Graves disease. The CDR3 runs from the conserved cysteine through the conserved F or W. Fields, in order: J gene, V gene, D gene, clone size, CDR3 DNA, CDR3 protein. The D gene is left open where the match is weak. A clone size is listed for some rows: how often the clone was seen (once, few, many), or a class if it is expanded.

>TRBJ1-1|TRBV7-2|-|many
TGTGCCAGCAGCCAGACAGTGATGAACACTGAAGCTTTCTTT
CASSQTVMNTEAFF
>TRBJ2-2|TRBV5-4|TRBD2|few
TGTGCCAGCAGCTTTTATGAGCGGGGCACCGGGGAGCTGTTTTTT
CASSFYERGTGELFF
>TRBJ1-2|TRBV13|TRBD1|many
TGTGCCAGCAGCTTGACTGGACAGGGCTTACGGGGCTACACCTTC
CASSLTGQGLRGYTF
>TRBJ1-1|TRBV4-1|TRBD1|few
TGTGCCAGCAGCCAAGATGAGACAGGGAAGGGGTGGACTGAAGCTTTCTTT
CASSQDETGKGWTEAFF
>TRBJ1-5|TRBV27|-|many
TGTGCCAGCAGTTGGGTCTTCAATCAGCCCCAGCATTTT
CASSWVFNQPQHF
>TRBJ2-5|TRBV12-3/TRBV12-4|-|many
TGTGCCAGCAGTAGAACGGGCCTAAAGGAGTGGGGGTACTTC
CASSRTGLKEWGYF
>TRBJ1-1|TRBV19|-|many
TGTGCCAGTAGTTTCTTAGTCGGGTTGGGCACTGAAGCTTTCTTT
CASSFLVGLGTEAFF
>TRBJ1-1|TRBV3-1|TRBD1|many
TGTGCCAGCAGCCAAGGGAGAGGGGGCTTGACTTTCTTT
CASSQGRGGLTFF
>TRBJ2-3|TRBV7-9|TRBD1|-
TGTGCCAGCAGCTCATACCGGGACAGGGGGACAGATACGCAGTATTTT
CASSSYRDRGTDTQYF
>TRBJ1-5|TRBV19|-|-
TGTGCCAGTACTAGGTACGGACGCTATAGCAATCAGCCCCAGCATTTT
CASTRYGRYSNQPQHF
>TRBJ2-5|TRBV10-3|-|many
TGTGCCATCAGTAATGGGGTGGTCCAAGAGACCCAGTACTTC
CAISNGVVQETQYF
>TRBJ2-5|TRBV6-2/TRBV6-3|TRBD1|many
TGTGCCAGCAGACAGGACAGGGGGCGGACCCAAGAGACCCAGTACTTC
CASRQDRGRTQETQYF
>TRBJ2-7|TRBV10-2|TRBD2|few
TGCGCCAGCAGTGAGTCGGCCGGGACTAGCGGGGCCTACGAGCAGTACTTC
CASSESAGTSGAYEQYF
>TRBJ1-4|TRBV16|-|many
TGTGCCAGCAGCCGAATACGGGGGATTGGTGAAAAACTGTTTTTT
CASSRIRGIGEKLFF
>TRBJ2-1|TRBV2|-|many
TGTGCCAGCATCCCCTCCGAAAAGGGGAATGAGCAGTTCTTC
CASIPSEKGNEQFF
>TRBJ1-1|TRBV30|-|many
TGTGCCTGGAGAAAAGGGGGTCCTGAAGCTTTCTTT
CAWRKGGPEAFF
>TRBJ1-1|TRBV20-1|TRBD1|many
TGCAGTGCTAATCCGGGAGACAGGGATGGAGGCGAAGCTTTCTTT
CSANPGDRDGGEAFF
>TRBJ2-5|TRBV3-1|TRBD1|many
TGTGCCAGCAGCCAATGGGGACAGTTGCAAGAGACCCAGTACTTC
CASSQWGQLQETQYF
>TRBJ2-3|TRBV27|-|many
TGTGCCAGCAGTGCAAACCCCACAGATACGCAGTATTTT
CASSANPTDTQYF
>TRBJ1-1|TRBV12-3/TRBV12-4|-|many
TGTGCCAGCAGTTTCAGACAGTATCTACCGTTCAACACTGAAGCTTTCTTT
CASSFRQYLPFNTEAFF
>TRBJ1-1|TRBV5-5|-|many
TGTGCCAGCAGCTTGTTACCCCGCCAGGCCACTGAAGCTTTCTTT
CASSLLPRQATEAFF
>TRBJ2-7|TRBV24-1|TRBD1|few
TGTGCCACCAGTGACCCTAGGACAGGGTCGGGGGAGCAGTACTTC
CATSDPRTGSGEQYF
>TRBJ2-3|TRBV20-1|-|many
TGCAGTGCTAGAACCGTATTCCCGGCTAGCAGTTTGCGGGGGCTCGGCACAGATACGCAGTATTTT
CSARTVFPASSLRGLGTDTQYF
>TRBJ1-2|TRBV7-3|-|-
TGCGCCAGCAGCCGTGGGCACGGCTATGGCTACACCTTC
CASSRGHGYGYTF
>TRBJ2-1|TRBV24-1|TRBD1|-
TGTGCCACGGAGGACAGGGGCAATGAGCAGTTCTTC
CATEDRGNEQFF
>TRBJ1-6|TRBV27|TRBD1|-
TGTGCCAGCGCCTATGGACAGGGGTTCTCACCCCTCCACTTT
CASAYGQGFSPLHF
>TRBJ2-1|TRBV20-1|-|-
TGCAGTGACGCACCTAGCCTAAATGAGCAGTTCTTC
CSDAPSLNEQFF
>TRBJ2-1|TRBV7-2|TRBD2|-
TGTGCCAGCAGCCTAACCGGACTAGCGGGGGGTTTCTCCTACAATGAGCAGTTCTTC
CASSLTGLAGGFSYNEQFF
>TRBJ2-1|TRBV2|-|few
TGTGCCAGCAGTGTACAGCCAATAACCGAGAGCTCCTACAATGAGCAGTTCTTC
CASSVQPITESSYNEQFF
>TRBJ1-3|TRBV6-5|-|few
TGTGCCAGCAGTTACAGAGGGACCTCTGGAAACACCACATATTTT
CASSYRGTSGNTTYF
>TRBJ1-3|TRBV7-2|-|many
TGTGCCAGCAGCACAAGGCCGGGGTCTGGAAACACCATATATTTT
CASSTRPGSGNTIYF
>TRBJ2-2|TRBV4-1|-|few
TGCGCCAGCAGCCAGCGGACAGTGAACACCGGGGAGCTGTTTTTT
CASSQRTVNTGELFF
>TRBJ2-7|TRBV7-8|TRBD2|many
TGTGCCAGCAGGCTAGCGGGAGGATATACCTACGAGCAGTACTTC
CASRLAGGYTYEQYF
>TRBJ2-3|TRBV7-8|-|many
TGTGCCAGCAGCTTAGTGGGAGCGGGCCGCACAGATACGCAGTATTTT
CASSLVGAGRTDTQYF
>TRBJ2-5|TRBV25-1|-|few
TGTGCCAGCAGTGTTTGGTACGGGAGCATGCAAGAGACCCAGTACTTC
CASSVWYGSMQETQYF
>TRBJ1-5|TRBV28|-|many
TGTGCCAGCAGTCGACAGGTACACAATCAGCCCCAGCATTTT
CASSRQVHNQPQHF
>TRBJ1-2|TRBV7-9|-|-
TGTGCCAGCAGCCTAGGGGCAGGGGCAAGGTATGGCTACACCTTC
CASSLGAGARYGYTF
>TRBJ2-7|TRBV11-2|-|many
TGTGCCAGCAGCTTGTCGCGGGGACCGTCTTTACACGCCTACGAGCAGTACTTC
CASSLSRGPSLHAYEQYF
>TRBJ1-2|TRBV7-6|-|-
TGTGCCACGGCGCTTCAACCCTTCTATGGCTACACCTTC
CATALQPFYGYTF
>TRBJ2-7|TRBV7-2|-|many
TGTGCCAGCAGCTCACCCCCCGGGACACGGTCGCCCTACGAGCAGTACTTC
CASSSPPGTRSPYEQYF
>TRBJ1-5|TRBV7-8|-|-
TGTGCCAGCAGCTTATCGCTAGCGTCAGGGCGGAATAGCAATCAGCCCCAGCATTTT
CASSLSLASGRNSNQPQHF
>TRBJ1-1|TRBV5-1|-|many
TGCGCCAGCAGTGCATCCGGGATTATGAACACTGAAGCTTTCTTT
CASSASGIMNTEAFF
>TRBJ2-1|TRBV3-2|-|many
TGTGCCAGCAGCCAAGAAAGGCCCACTTTTGGGGGAGTCGATGAGCAGTTCTTC
CASSQERPTFGGVDEQFF
>TRBJ2-1|TRBV7-2|TRBD2|-
TGTGCCAGCAGCTTGAGCGGATCTAGCGGGGGGGCCGGGTTCTTC
CASSLSGSSGGAGFF
>TRBJ2-1|TRBV7-6|TRBD2|many
TGTGCCAGCAGCTTAACACTAGCGGGAGGAATGGATGAGCAGTTCTTC
CASSLTLAGGMDEQFF
>TRBJ2-3|TRBV28|-|many
TGTGCCAGCAGTCCCCCGGAGGATACGCAGTATTTT
CASSPPEDTQYF
>TRBJ2-1|TRBV15|TRBD2|-
TGTGCCACCAGCAGGGGCGGGGGGGGGATCGATGAGCAGTTCTTC
CATSRGGGGIDEQFF
>TRBJ1-5|TRBV18|-|-
TGTGCCAGCTCACGGGGCACCGGGGCCGGTTATAGCAATCAGCCCCAGCATTTT
CASSRGTGAGYSNQPQHF
>TRBJ1-2|TRBV9|-|few
TGTGCCAGCAGCGGAACACAAAGGGGGTACACCTTC
CASSGTQRGYTF
>TRBJ1-5|TRBV11-2|-|-
TGTGCCAGCAGCTTAGATGGGGCGGGGGTTCAGCCCCAGCATTTT
CASSLDGAGVQPQHF
>TRBJ1-5|TRBV20-1|-|many
TGCAGTGCTAGAGACGGGGGTAGCAATCAGCCCCAGCATTTT
CSARDGGSNQPQHF
>TRBJ2-5|TRBV20-1|TRBD1|-
TGCAGTGCTAGAGAGGACAGGGTAGAGGAGGCCCAGTACTTC
CSAREDRVEEAQYF
>TRBJ2-4|TRBV14|TRBD2|many
TGTGCCAGCAGCAGCACCGGGACTAGCCTAGTAGCCAAAAACATTCAGTACTTC
CASSSTGTSLVAKNIQYF
>TRBJ2-2|TRBV3-1|-|many
TGTGCCAGCACTCGGACCGGAACCGGGGAGCTGTTTTTT
CASTRTGTGELFF
>TRBJ2-2|TRBV5-1|-|-
TGCGCCAGCAGCTTGGCTCGGACGGCGAACACCGGGGAGCTGTTTTTT
CASSLARTANTGELFF